A single sample gave rise to the 3 T cell receptor beta chains below, sequenced in a study of OX40 agonist ivuxolimab in advanced cancers. The protocol was immunoSEQ multiplex PCR, while the TCRdb copy is restricted to in-frame clones and leaves out a portion. The sample contains more than 9,500 clones, 84% of which appear only once. Sequences were derived from CD4+ or CD8+ T cells sorted from blood, sampled in a trial of the OX40 agonist ivuxolimab. These TCRs come from an adult with an advanced solid tumor such as melanoma, head and neck, liver or kidney cancer.

The genes are TRBV5-1 and TRBJ2-7; D unresolved. Looked up from germline, CDR1 is SGHRS and CDR2 is YFSETQ. The V gene lost 1 base and the J gene lost 2 bases, with 10 bases spanning the gap. The CDR3 length is 14 residues. The CDR3 nucleotides are TGCGCCAGCAGCTTGACCCAAGCTACCTACGAGCAGTACTTC. Protein sequence: CASSLTQATYEQYF.

V usage is TRBV5-1 and J usage is TRBJ1-1; D remains unclear. The CDR3 extends over 15 amino acids. The germline gives CDR1 SGHRS, CDR2 YFSETQ. V lost 0 bases and J 1 base, leaving 10 bases between the germline ends. The CDR3 region is CASSLASPQNTEAFF. The CDR3 nucleotides are TGCGCCAGCAGCTTGGCATCTCCTCAGAACACTGAAGCTTTCTTT.

This clone was seen a single time. V and J are TRBV11-2 and TRBJ2-5, with 8 bases lining up with TRBD2. The CDR3 covers 13 residues. CDR1 and CDR2 (germline): SGHAT, FQNNGV. With 8 bases clipped from V and 5 bases from J, the junction kept 7 bases outside the gene matches. This CDR3 reads CASLRSGGETQYF. In nucleotides, the CDR3 is TGTGCCAGCTTAAGGAGCGGGGGTGAGACCCAGTACTTC.